One sample yielded the 18 T cell receptor beta chains listed below, sequenced in a study of PD-L1 blockade in urothelial cancer. The repertoire was sequenced with immunoSEQ multiplex PCR; TCRdb's copy has only in-frame clones and lacks some. The sample shows tens of thousands of clones, roughly 90% of them seen only once. Time point noted: pretreatment peripheral blood. The specimen was PBMCs, collected around atezolizumab (anti-PD-L1) treatment. The source is a man aged 65-85 years with urothelial cancer.

The chain couples TRBV7-6 to TRBJ2-3; TRBD1 is a possible D gene (8 bases). Germline V gives CDR1 SGHVS, CDR2 FNYEAQ. The CDR3 covers 15 residues. V lost 5 bases and J 3 bases, leaving 15 bases between the germline ends. The CDR3 loop reads CASSVQGGLTDTQYF. The CDR3 bases are TGTGCCAGCAGCGTACAGGGGGGGCTAACAGATACGCAGTATTTT.

CDR3 coding DNA: TGTGCCAGCAACCGAGAGGACAGGGGGCTCACTGAAGCTTTCTTT. It translates to CASNREDRGLTEAFF. J is TRBJ1-1 and V is TRBV6-1; TRBD1 matches at 11 bases. Germline V gene data show CDR1 as MNHNS and CDR2 as SASEGT. CDR3 size: 15 residues. V lost 7 bases, J lost 4 bases, and 8 bases stayed unmatched.

The V call is TRBV5-4, the J call TRBJ2-3; a weak D match, TRBD2 (6 bases). Trimming left V 2 bases short and J 1 base short, with 20 bases between. CDR3 length: 18 residues. In germline, CDR1 is SGHNT, CDR2 YYREEE (reference sequence). CDR3 loop: CASSLVGGLAPGTDTQYF. The CDR3 nucleotides read TGTGCCAGCAGCTTAGTAGGCGGGCTAGCGCCCGGCACAGATACGCAGTATTTT. The complete variable domain, with remaining parts taken from reference TRBV5-4 and TRBJ2-3, reads ETGVTQSPTHLIKTRGQQVTLRCSSQSGHNTVSWYQQALGQGPQFIFQYYREEENGRGNFPPRFSGLQFPNYSSELNVNALELDDSALYLCASSLVGGLAPGTDTQYFGPGTRLTVL.

The chain employs TRBV5-6 and TRBJ2-3; TRBD1 agrees at 7 bases. Germline V gene lookup returns CDR1 SGHDT and CDR2 YYEEEE. Trimming at V came to 4 bases and at J to 5 bases, leaving 4 bases not matched to a gene. The CDR3 length is 13 residues. CDR3 DNA: TGTGCCAGCAGCCGGGACAGCCTAGATACGCAGTATTTT. Translating it yields CASSRDSLDTQYF. Based on the CDR3 plus reference TRBV5-6 and TRBJ2-3, the full variable domain is DAGVTQSPTHLIKTRGQQVTLRCSPKSGHDTVSWYQQALGQGPQFIFQYYEEEERQRGNFPDRFSGHQFPNYSSELNVNALLLGDSALYLCASSRDSLDTQYFGPGTRLTVL.

The chain has TRBV21-1 and TRBJ1-5. TRBV21-1 is a known pseudogene. The CDR3 runs 10 residues. CDR3 sequence reads: CASSIVAQHF. The DNA of the CDR3 is TGTGCCAGCAGCATCGTAGCCCAGCATTTT.

This sequence joins TRBV29-1 and TRBJ2-3; 10 bases line up with TRBD2. The V and J ends lost 4 bases and 0 bases, in that order; junction bases with no gene match: 10. CDR1 is SQVTM, CDR2 ANQGSEA, per germline. The CDR3 covers 17 residues. CDR3 loop: CSVALSSGSPSTDTQYF. The CDR3, as DNA: TGCAGCGTTGCCTTATCTAGCGGGAGCCCGAGCACAGATACGCAGTATTTT.

V and J are TRBV9 and TRBJ2-3, with 9 bases fitting TRBD1. V was clipped by 4 bases and J by 3 bases; unmatched bases: 6. Germline V CDR1 and CDR2: SGDLS, YYNGEE. The CDR3 totals 15 residues. The CDR3: CASSPTGQGTDTQYF. CDR3 in DNA: TGTGCCAGCAGCCCCACGGGACAGGGTACAGATACGCAGTATTTT.

This chain links TRBV9 with TRBJ2-5, with 9 bases aligning to TRBD2. The CDR3 spans 16 residues. V was pared by 0 bases and J by 4 bases, with 7 bases of the junction left unmatched. Germline-derived CDR1 and CDR2 are SGDLS and YYNGEE. Written as DNA, the CDR3 is TGTGCCAGCAGCGTAGTTGGCGGGAGGGCCGGAGAGACCCAGTACTTC. Translated: CASSVVGGRAGETQYF.

The J gene is TRBJ2-7, the V gene TRBV28, with 8 nucleotides matching TRBD1. The CDR3 is 13 residues long. Looked up from germline, CDR1 is MDHEN and CDR2 is SYDVKM. V was clipped by 8 bases and J by 2 bases; unmatched bases: 5. CDR3 coding DNA: TGTGCCAGCTGGGACAGGAAGCCCTACGAGCAGTACTTC. Protein sequence: CASWDRKPYEQYF.

V gene TRBV7-2 combines with J gene TRBJ2-2, with D tentatively TRBD2 (6 bases). Trimming stripped 6 bases from V and 5 bases from J, with 16 bases between. The CDR3 is made up of 15 amino acids. CDR1 and CDR2 from the germline V gene are SGHTA and FQGNSA. The CDR3 loop is CASRPAGTGTGELFF. CDR3 nucleotide sequence: TGTGCCAGCAGACCCGCGGGAACGGGGACCGGGGAGCTGTTTTTT.

This clone was seen just once. The chain recombines TRBV30 with TRBJ1-1; 8 bases line up with TRBD1. The V segment lost 7 bases and the J segment 4 bases; nucleotides outside the gene matches: 11. The CDR3 covers 14 residues. In germline, CDR1 is GTSNPN, CDR2 SVGIG (reference sequence). CDR3 nucleotides: TGTGCCTACACACTCCAGGGGGCCGGCACTGAAGCTTTCTTT. This gives the protein CAYTLQGAGTEAFF.

The gene calls are TRBV5-1 and TRBJ1-1; D not resolved. Germline V gives CDR1 SGHRS, CDR2 YFSETQ. The CDR3 is 15 amino acids. Trimming cost V 3 bases and J 2 bases, with 14 bases left between them. CDR3 DNA: TGCGCCAGCAGCTCGGACCCGGGATCAAACACTGAAGCTTTCTTT. This codes for CASSSDPGSNTEAFF.

The rearrangement links TRBV11-2 to TRBJ1-2, with D possibly being TRBD1 (5 bases). The CDR3 runs to 16 residues. Germline V lookup: CDR1 SGHAT, CDR2 FQNNGV. V was cut by 5 bases and J by 0 bases, with 16 bases left in between. In DNA, the CDR3 is TGTGCCAGCAGCGCGAGCGAAGGGGTACCTAACTATGGCTACACCTTC. Residues: CASSASEGVPNYGYTF. The whole variable domain, remainder taken from reference TRBV11-2 and TRBJ1-2, is EAGVAQSPRYKIIEKRQSVAFWCNPISGHATLYWYQQILGQGPKLLIQFQNNGVVDDSQLPKDRFSAERLKGVDSTLKIQPAKLEDSAVYLCASSASEGVPNYGYTFGSGTRLTVV.

In this sample, this clone turned up a few times. V gene TRBV5-4 combines with J gene TRBJ2-7; possible D gene TRBD1, 6 bases. V was trimmed by 2 bases and J by 3 bases, leaving 12 bases between them. The CDR3 sequence is 14 residues long. Per germline, CDR1 SGHNT and CDR2 YYREEE (reference sequence). This chain's CDR3 is CASSFGQRGYEQYF. The CDR3, as DNA: TGTGCCAGCAGCTTCGGACAGAGAGGCTACGAGCAGTACTTC.

The chain is built from TRBV28 and TRBJ2-7; 11 bases match TRBD2. V gave up 6 bases and J gave up 2 bases; unmatched junction bases: 6. Germline CDR1 MDHEN, CDR2 SYDVKM. The CDR3 is 15 residues long. For the CDR3, the DNA is TGTGCCAGCAGATCCTTAGCGGGAGGGCCCTACGAGCAGTACTTC. This translates into CASRSLAGGPYEQYF.

The V gene is TRBV11-2, the J gene TRBJ2-1; possible D gene TRBD2, 5 bases. The CDR3 consists of 13 residues. Trimming pared 5 bases from V and 6 bases from J, leaving 11 bases between. The V gene's germline CDR1 is SGHAT and CDR2 FQNNGV. CDR3 loop: CASSRTRTNEQFF. Written as DNA, the CDR3 is TGTGCCAGCAGCCGTACTAGAACCAATGAGCAGTTCTTC.

The chain has TRBV6-8 and TRBJ1-5; 9 bases are a match to TRBD1. With 5 bases clipped from V and 7 bases from J, the junction kept 18 bases outside the gene matches. Germline CDR1 is MNHGY and CDR2 is SAAAGT. The CDR3 spans 18 residues. The CDR3 DNA reads as TGTGCCAGCAGTACCCTACTACCGACAGGGGGGATTGGGCAGCCCCAGCATTTT. Encoded protein: CASSTLLPTGGIGQPQHF.

The chain combines TRBV7-8 with TRBJ2-2, with 7 nucleotides matching TRBD2. This CDR3 is built from 15 residues. Germline CDR1 reads SGHVS; CDR2 reads FQNEAQ. V lost 5 bases to trimming and J lost 4 bases; unmatched junction nucleotides: 7. The CDR3 sequence is CASSPGLVGTGELFF. Here the CDR3 DNA reads TGTGCCAGCAGCCCCGGACTAGTCGGCACCGGGGAGCTGTTTTTT.